This is a list of T cell receptor beta chains from one sample in a study of T-cell memory formation after mild COVID-19. MiXCR was run by TCRdb on the 5' RACE reads, yielding one entry per CDR3 protein. The sample has fewer than 250,000 distinct CDR3 sequences; 10% are singletons. Specimen: PBMCs or a T cell subset sorted from them (not recorded which). The receptors were sampled from a man aged 18 to 30 who had mild COVID-19 (a few samples of this study predate the infection). Cell type and time point are not known. Each CDR3 is given with its conserved first and last residue. A D gene is named only where the DNA matches it firmly. Size values are once, few and many counts, or a class for expanded clones, and some rows have none.

few TRBJ1-1 - TRBV20-1 CSAPYPGDTEAFF TGCAGTGCCCCTTACCCAGGGGATACTGAAGCTTTCTTT
- TRBJ1-5 - TRBV6-6 CASSYSMSYGNQPQHF TGTGCCAGCAGTTACTCGATGTCATACGGCAATCAGCCCCAGCATTTT
- TRBJ1-2 - TRBV6-5 CASRDLGGYTF TGTGCCAGCAGGGATTTGGGTGGCTACACCTTC
- TRBJ1-5 TRBD1 TRBV7-2 CASSWQGAINQPQHF TGTGCCAGCAGCTGGCAGGGGGCTATCAATCAGCCCCAGCATTTT
many TRBJ2-4 - TRBV9 CASSVGVSGIQYF TGTGCCAGCAGCGTGGGTGTATCTGGCATTCAGTACTTC
many TRBJ1-1 - TRBV7-8 CASSVDRSEAFF TGTGCCAGCAGCGTTGACAGATCTGAAGCTTTCTTT
few TRBJ2-2 - TRBV7-2 CASSLQGNTNTGELFF TGTGCCAGCAGCCTGCAGGGGAACACGAACACCGGGGAGCTGTTTTTT
- TRBJ1-5 - TRBV5-1 CASSIGQSEPQHF TGCGCCAGCAGCATTGGACAGTCGGAGCCCCAGCATTTT
many TRBJ1-2 - TRBV4-2 CASSQDKGTGFAYGYTF TGTGCCAGCAGCCAAGATAAGGGCACAGGGTTCGCCTATGGCTACACCTTC
- TRBJ1-6 - TRBV6-1 CASSVLGRNSPLHF TGTGCCAGCAGTGTGTTAGGTCGGAATTCACCCCTCCACTTT
- TRBJ1-6 - TRBV27 CASSPSVQDFSPLHF TGTGCCAGCAGTCCCTCGGTTCAGGATTTTTCACCCCTCCACTTT
- TRBJ2-5 TRBD1 TRBV5-1 CASSSGTGEGETQYF TGCGCCAGCAGCTCCGGGACAGGGGAAGGGGAGACCCAGTACTTC
- TRBJ2-5 TRBD2 TRBV5-8 CASSSTGGWGETQYF TGTGCCAGCAGCTCGACGGGGGGTTGGGGAGAGACCCAGTACTTC
few TRBJ1-1 - TRBV6-2/TRBV6-3 CASSGPGFGITEAFF TGTGCCAGCAGTGGTCCGGGCTTCGGGATCACTGAAGCTTTCTTT
many TRBJ1-2 - TRBV12-3/TRBV12-4 CASSLMRVYGYTF TGTGCCAGCAGTTTAATGAGGGTCTATGGCTACACCTTC
few TRBJ2-5 - TRBV23-1 CAIPRGGGKTQYF TGCGCCATCCCCCGAGGGGGGGGGAAGACCCAGTACTTC
- TRBJ1-2 - TRBV7-2 CASSPGGAGGYTF TGTGCCAGCAGCCCCGGGGGGGCGGGGGGCTACACCTTC
few TRBJ2-7 TRBD2 TRBV7-9 CASMRTGGEQYF TGTGCCAGCATGAGGACCGGGGGGGAGCAGTACTTC
- TRBJ2-1 TRBD2 TRBV15 CATSREARRGGVDEQFF TGTGCCACCAGCAGAGAAGCGAGGCGGGGGGGAGTCGATGAGCAGTTCTTC
few TRBJ2-3 TRBD2 TRBV7-9 CASSLSGGSSGTSSTDTQYF TGTGCCAGCAGCTTATCCGGCGGATCTAGCGGGACTTCTAGCACAGATACGCAGTATTTT
- TRBJ2-3 - TRBV21-1 CASRLAQPVYTDTQYF TGTGCCAGCCGACTGGCACAGCCAGTCTATACAGATACGCAGTATTTT
- TRBJ1-6 - TRBV30 CAWSVSGGSPLHF TGTGCCTGGAGTGTATCGGGTGGTTCACCCCTCCACTTT
few TRBJ2-2 - TRBV7-3 CASSLMGSPGELFF TGTGCCAGCAGCTTAATGGGTAGTCCCGGGGAGCTGTTTTTT
- TRBJ1-2 - TRBV7-2 CASSLVIRGGGYTF TGTGCCAGCAGCTTAGTAATACGAGGAGGTGGCTACACCTTC
- TRBJ1-2 TRBD1 TRBV29-1 CSGSGQNYGYTF TGCAGCGGATCGGGACAGAACTATGGCTACACCTTC
- TRBJ2-7 - TRBV12-3/TRBV12-4 CASSSLSKQYF TGTGCCAGCAGCTCACTATCCAAGCAGTACTTC
many TRBJ2-1 - TRBV7-2 CASSFSLNEQFF TGTGCCAGCAGCTTTTCCCTTAATGAGCAGTTCTTC
few TRBJ2-1 TRBD2 TRBV20-1 CSADWKRGGLSNEQFF TGCAGTGCTGATTGGAAGCGGGGGGGCCTAAGCAATGAGCAGTTCTTC
- TRBJ2-5 TRBD2 TRBV7-2 CASSAVAGGRETQYF TGTGCCAGCAGCGCTGTAGCGGGGGGCCGGGAGACCCAGTACTTC
- TRBJ2-7 TRBD2 TRBV9 CASSPHERGAPRGQYF TGTGCCAGCAGCCCCCACGAGCGGGGGGCCCCCCGGGGGCAGTACTTC
- TRBJ2-5 - TRBV6-2/TRBV6-3 CASRPGHGEQYF TGTGCCAGCAGACCTGGACATGGCGAACAGTACTTC
many TRBJ2-3 TRBD1 TRBV12-3/TRBV12-4 CASSFIAGGGTDTQYF TGTGCCAGCAGTTTTATAGCAGGGGGTGGCACAGATACGCAGTATTTT
many TRBJ2-2 - TRBV5-1 CASSITYRGGGELFF TGCGCCAGCAGCATTACCTACAGGGGAGGCGGGGAGCTGTTTTTT
few TRBJ2-5 - TRBV20-1 CSAPPTGKETQYF TGCAGTGCCCCGCCGACAGGAAAAGAGACCCAGTACTTC
many TRBJ2-3 - TRBV7-2 CASSLREAVSTDTQYF TGTGCCAGCAGCTTAAGGGAAGCAGTAAGCACAGATACGCAGTATTTT
many TRBJ1-3 - TRBV12-3/TRBV12-4 CASSLADSGNTIYF TGTGCCAGCAGTTTAGCAGACTCTGGAAACACCATATATTTT
few TRBJ1-1 - TRBV27 CASSSPGMVTEAFF TGTGCCAGCAGTTCCCCAGGTATGGTCACTGAAGCTTTCTTT
many TRBJ2-2 - TRBV7-2 CASSLGPQYPGELFF TGTGCCAGCAGCTTAGGTCCCCAGTACCCCGGGGAGCTGTTTTTT
- TRBJ1-2 - TRBV7-9 CASSYDSTLTRGYTF TGTGCCAGCAGCTACGACAGTACTTTAACACGTGGCTACACCTTC
- TRBJ2-1 TRBD1 TRBV5-1 CASSPPDRGRYNEQFF TGCGCCAGCAGCCCCCCGGACAGGGGACGTTACAATGAGCAGTTCTTC
few TRBJ2-1 - TRBV12-3/TRBV12-4 CASNPGVFDEQFF TGTGCCAGCAATCCGGGGGTCTTCGATGAGCAGTTCTTC
- TRBJ2-3 TRBD1 TRBV28 CASSVFAPRDRGKDTQYF TGTGCCAGCAGTGTATTCGCCCCACGGGACAGGGGGAAGGATACGCAGTATTTT
- TRBJ2-5 TRBD2 TRBV7-2 CASSAQVLAGETQYF TGTGCCAGCAGCGCCCAAGTTCTAGCGGGGGAGACCCAGTACTTC
- TRBJ1-1 - TRBV6-1 CASSEWTRESFF TGTGCCAGCAGTGAGTGGACCCGTGAGAGTTTCTTT
once TRBJ1-5 TRBD1 TRBV30 CAWAGQGDQPQHF TGTGCCTGGGCGGGACAGGGGGATCAGCCCCAGCATTTT
few TRBJ1-5 TRBD1 TRBV7-2 CASSIQGDQPQHF TGTGCCAGCAGCATTCAGGGGGATCAGCCCCAGCATTTT
few TRBJ2-1 - TRBV29-1 CSVERQYGQFF TGCAGCGTTGAAAGGCAGTATGGGCAGTTCTTC
many TRBJ2-1 TRBD2 TRBV7-2 CASASGGAAYNEQFF TGTGCCAGCGCTTCGGGGGGGGCGGCGTACAATGAGCAGTTCTTC
- TRBJ1-1 - TRBV12-3/TRBV12-4 CASSPDILNTEAFF TGTGCCAGCAGTCCGGACATATTGAACACTGAAGCTTTCTTT
- TRBJ2-3 - TRBV20-1 CSATRRVQKDTQYF TGCAGTGCTACTCGACGGGTCCAAAAAGATACGCAGTATTTT
few TRBJ2-5 TRBD2 TRBV4-1 CASSQEGLAGTLFETQYF TGCGCCAGCAGCCAAGAAGGACTAGCGGGGACCCTTTTCGAGACCCAGTACTTC
- TRBJ2-5 TRBD1 TRBV5-1 CASSRVTGSETQYF TGCGCCAGCAGCAGGGTGACAGGGTCAGAGACCCAGTACTTC